The T cell receptor (beta chain) described here comes from a study of blood T cell repertoires in COVID-19. Study-level information: Researchers got acute and convalescent COVID-19 samples from the United States, Italy and Spain. PBMCs, B-cell-depleted T cells, or T cells provided the cDNA or gDNA that made up the material.

Germline values: CDR1 SNHLY, CDR2 FYNNEI. This CDR3 has 15 amino acids. The ends lost 4 bases at V and 8 bases at J; junction bases unmatched: 9. Under the authors' procedure: Amplification from reference gene primers served as the basis for estimated nucleated cell counts. Profiling relied on immunoSEQ multiplex PCR, and the TCRdb table lists in-frame clones only, not all of them. From that table come the V and J calls and clone size; the DNA was used to work out D and trimming. Here the sample spans about 64,000 clones, 70% to 90% being singletons. Sequenced material: peripheral blood. The sequence was collected from a man in his forties with acute or convalescent COVID-19. This chain joins TRBV2 and TRBJ2-1; 9 nucleotides align to TRBD2. The CDR3, as DNA: TGTGCCAGCAGTGCGAGGGCGGGGGGGCCATATGAGCAGTTCTTC. Its translation: CASSARAGGPYEQFF.